The present entry profiles one TCR beta chain with its context. Study processing details: Estimation of nucleated cell counts was performed using reference gene primer amplification. Data came from immunoSEQ multiplex PCR; TCRdb stores just in-frame clones and leaves some out. V and J calls and clone size come straight from that table; D and trimming were deduced from the DNA. The sample has some 150,000 clones, about 89% seen once. There are 15 residues in the CDR3. V lost 5 bases and J 6 bases, leaving 16 bases between the germline ends. In germline, CDR1 is PRHDT, CDR2 FYEKMQ (reference sequence). The data are from a study of blood T cell repertoires in COVID-19.

This clonotype originated in a woman aged 18 to 35 who had recovered from COVID-19. The sample was PBMCs or T cells enriched from blood (not recorded which). This sequence joins TRBV13 and TRBJ2-2; maybe TRBD2 (6 bases). CDR3 DNA: TGTGCCAGCAGCCGCCTTGGGACTCCCCCCGGGGAGCTGTTTTTT. Amino acids: CASSRLGTPPGELFF.